One and the same sample provided the 30 T cell receptor beta chains below, sequenced in a study of CD8 T cells in ankylosing spondylitis. TCRdb re-called the 5' RACE reads through MiXCR, storing one row per CDR3 protein. This table has about 69,000 distinct CDR3 sequences, about 5.7% appearing once. The sample was blood, either unsorted or a sorted T cell fraction (not recorded which). Receptor source: a male donor with ankylosing spondylitis or in good health (not recorded which).

This clonotype was recorded many times. The chain is built from TRBV29-1 and TRBJ1-2, with a tentative D call TRBD1 (5 bases). Germline values: CDR1 SQVTM, CDR2 ANQGSEA. This CDR3 spans 10 amino acids. The ends were cut back, 2 bases at V and 7 bases at J, with 5 bases in the middle. In nucleotides, the CDR3 is TGCAGCGTTGAAAGGGGTGGCTACACCTTC. Its protein is CSVERGGYTF.

This clonotype was recorded at least ten times. The CDR3 sequence is CATQEYTGAQSGSYTF. CDR3 in DNA: TGTGCCACCCAAGAATACACGGGGGCGCAAAGCGGGAGCTACACCTTC. The V and J genes are TRBV10-3 and TRBJ1-2, with D maybe TRBD1 (6 bases). Germline V gene lookup returns CDR1 ENHRY and CDR2 SYGVKD. The CDR3 sequence is 16 residues long. Deletions cut 10 bases from V and 9 bases from J, with 30 bases between.

This clonotype was observed at least ten times. The chain employs TRBV29-1 and TRBJ2-1; D unresolved. Between the trimmed V and J ends, which lost 1 base and 8 bases, there was a span of 9 bases. Germline V lookup: CDR1 SQVTM, CDR2 ANQGSEA. The CDR3 runs 12 residues. The CDR3 spells CSVEVLRDEQFF. The CDR3 DNA sequence: TGCAGCGTTGAAGTTCTGCGAGATGAGCAGTTCTTC.

The J gene is TRBJ2-3, the V gene TRBV7-9; no clear D gene. V lost 5 bases to trimming and J lost 4 bases, with 16 bases between them. The CDR3 is 15 amino acids. The germline CDR1 and CDR2 sequences are SEHNR and FQNEAQ (reference sequence). The CDR3 nucleotides are TGTGCCAGCAGCCCAGGCGGTGCAAGGTCAGATACGCAGTATTTT. It yields the protein CASSPGGARSDTQYF.

There are many counts of this clonotype. The chain carries TRBV20-1 and TRBJ1-3, with D perhaps TRBD1 (6 bases). The V and J ends lost 1 base and 3 bases respectively, with 16 bases between them. The CDR3 is 16 residues long. Germline V lookup: CDR1 DFQATT, CDR2 SNEGSKA (reference sequence). CDR3 in amino acids: CSARGGPKGGGNTIYF. The CDR3 coding sequence is TGCAGTGCTAGAGGGGGGCCAAAAGGAGGTGGAAACACCATATATTTT.

Many counts were recorded for this clonotype. This chain joins TRBV5-1 and TRBJ1-5; D ambiguous. This CDR3 is 15 amino acids long. Looked up from germline, CDR1 is SGHRS and CDR2 is YFSETQ. The ends were cut back, 4 bases at V and 0 bases at J, with 11 bases in the middle. CDR3 sequence reads: CASSVSGNSNQPQHF. Written as DNA, the CDR3 is TGCGCCAGCAGCGTATCCGGGAATAGCAATCAGCCCCAGCATTTT.

Many counts were recorded for this clonotype. This chain links TRBV27 with TRBJ2-7; D remains ambiguous. This CDR3 is 13 amino acids long. Germline V gives CDR1 MNHEY, CDR2 SMNVEV (reference sequence). V was cut by 4 bases and J by 3 bases, with 10 bases left in between. The CDR3 coding sequence is TGTGCCAGCAGTTCGATGACCGTCTACGAGCAGTACTTC. It specifies CASSSMTVYEQYF.

This clonotype has at least ten counts. The V gene is TRBV15, the J gene TRBJ2-1, with D maybe TRBD2 (6 bases). CDR1 LNHNV and CDR2 YYDKDF come from the germline V gene (reference sequence). The germline V and J ends were trimmed by 6 bases and 0 bases, with 24 bases remaining between them. The CDR3 sequence is 19 residues long. CDR3 DNA: TGTGCCACCAGTTTGTCCGCGGGGCCGGAAGTTGGCTCCTACAATGAGCAGTTCTTC. Residues: CATSLSAGPEVGSYNEQFF.

This clonotype was counted ten times or more. The CDR3 reads CSVRENTEAFF. CDR3 sequence (DNA): TGCAGCGTTCGGGAGAACACTGAAGCTTTCTTT. V is TRBV29-1 and J is TRBJ1-1; D is undetermined. V was cut by 5 bases and J by 1 base, with 5 bases left in between. The CDR3 has 11 amino acids. Germline V gene lookup returns CDR1 SQVTM and CDR2 ANQGSEA.

This clonotype was seen at least ten times. The genes are TRBV5-1 and TRBJ2-2, with 9 bases aligning to TRBD1. CDR1 is SGHRS, CDR2 YFSETQ, per germline. This CDR3 has 17 residues. The V segment lost 2 bases and the J segment 3 bases; nucleotides outside the gene matches: 8. As DNA, the CDR3 is TGCGCCAGCAGCTTACAGGGGGCTGACTTTGACACCGGGGAGCTGTTTTTT. Translation gives CASSLQGADFDTGELFF.

This clonotype was observed many times. The V and J genes are TRBV12-3 or TRBV12-4 and TRBJ2-2; maybe TRBD2 (6 bases). The germline V and J ends were trimmed by 3 bases and 6 bases, with 11 bases remaining between them. The CDR3 has 14 residues. CDR3 sequence reads: CASSLTRNSGELFF. The CDR3, as DNA: TGTGCCAGCAGTTTGACTAGAAATTCCGGGGAGCTGTTTTTT.

The V and J genes are TRBV30 and TRBJ1-4, with a possible D match to TRBD1 (6 bases). The germline V gene has CDR1 GTSNPN and CDR2 SVGIG (reference sequence). This CDR3 comprises 15 residues. Trimming removed 1 base at V and 7 bases at J, with 16 bases between. CDR3 bases: TGTGCCTGGAGTGGGCAGGGGATTATCAGTGAAAAACTGTTTTTT. The encoded protein is CAWSGQGIISEKLFF.

This clonotype was observed at least ten times. The chain links TRBV2 to TRBJ2-7, with TRBD2 identical over 8 bases. J lost 5 bases, V lost 4 bases, and 7 bases had no gene match. The CDR3 spans 14 residues. CDR1 and CDR2 from the germline V gene are SNHLY and FYNNEI. The CDR3 DNA follows: TGTGCCAGCAGTGTCCTCGGGGGGGCCCACGAGCAGTACTTC. Its translation: CASSVLGGAHEQYF.

This clonotype has a count of ten or more. This sequence joins TRBV29-1 and TRBJ2-5; 7 nucleotides line up with TRBD1. Germline CDR1 is SQVTM and CDR2 is ANQGSEA. The junction had 8 bases not matched to a gene; V was cut back by 5 bases and J by 5 bases. The CDR3 is 13 amino acids. CDR3 amino acids: CSVLEGGRETQYF. CDR3 DNA: TGCAGCGTTCTAGAAGGGGGCCGGGAGACCCAGTACTTC.

This clonotype was detected ten times or more. The V gene is TRBV7-2, the J gene TRBJ2-5, with D hard to call. Germline lookup yields CDR1 SGHTA and CDR2 FQGNSA. The V end was cut by 1 base, the J end by 3 bases, with 12 bases between. The length of the CDR3 is 15 residues. The CDR3 region has the DNA TGTGCCAGCAGCTTAGGCGGCAGATCAGAAGAGACCCAGTACTTC. Protein: CASSLGGRSEETQYF.

This clonotype was seen repeatedly, ten times or more. The chain recombines TRBV7-8 with TRBJ2-1; no clear D gene. Trimming stripped 2 bases from V and 10 bases from J, with 12 bases between. The CDR3 runs to 13 residues. Germline-derived CDR1 and CDR2 are SGHVS and FQNEAQ. The CDR3 loop reads CASSLTAPNEQFF. CDR3 DNA: TGTGCCAGCAGCTTAACGGCACCGAACGAGCAGTTCTTC.

This clonotype was seen ten or more times. The chain couples TRBV27 to TRBJ1-1; no clear D gene. With 2 bases removed from V and 6 bases from J, the gap between germline ends came to 10 bases. Looked up from germline, CDR1 is MNHEY and CDR2 is SMNVEV (reference sequence). CDR3 length: 13 amino acids. This CDR3 reads CASSLNRGSEAFF. CDR3 bases: TGTGCCAGCAGTTTAAACCGCGGATCTGAAGCTTTCTTT.

In its sample, this clonotype was seen many times. V is TRBV20-1 and J is TRBJ1-2; maybe TRBD1 (6 bases). CDR1 is DFQATT, CDR2 SNEGSKA, per germline (reference sequence). CDR3 size: 16 residues. V shed 3 bases and J shed 0 bases, with 17 bases lying between them. This chain's CDR3 is CSASARGQRSNYGYTF. In DNA, the CDR3 is TGCAGTGCTAGCGCTCGAGGACAGCGATCTAACTATGGCTACACCTTC.

This clonotype was counted many times. V and J are TRBV19 and TRBJ2-3, with 9 positions matching TRBD2. The V gene's germline CDR1 is LNHDA and CDR2 SQIVND (reference sequence). V was pared by 5 bases and J by 5 bases, with 8 bases of the junction left unmatched. This CDR3 is built from 15 residues. The CDR3 nucleotides read TGTGCCAGTAGTCCCCTAGCGGGACGATTAGATACGCAGTATTTT. It codes for CASSPLAGRLDTQYF. Looking up the rest from reference TRBV19 and TRBJ2-3 gives the full variable domain: DGGITQSPKYLFRKEGQNVTLSCEQNLNHDAMYWYRQDPGQGLRLIYYSQIVNDFQKGDIAEGYSVSREKKESFPLTVTSAQKNPTAFYLCASSPLAGRLDTQYFGPGTRLTVL.

The sample holds a few counts of this clonotype. This may come from a read error, since a much larger clone is one base off. This rearrangement joins TRBV20-1 to TRBJ2-5; 12 nucleotides match TRBD2. The germline V gene has CDR1 DFQATT and CDR2 SNEGSKA (reference sequence). The CDR3 is made up of 15 amino acids. V trimming: 6 bases; J trimming: 9 bases; junction bases outside the gene matches: 14. CDR3 nucleotide sequence: TGCAGTGCCGAAACTAGCGGGGGGCGGGACGAGGCCCAGTACTTC. This encodes CSAETSGGRDEAQYF.

This clonotype was seen only once. Possible read error: a much larger clone is one base away. This rearrangement joins TRBV5-1 to TRBJ1-1; D is possibly TRBD1 (5 bases). Germline-derived CDR1 and CDR2 are SGHRS and YFSETQ. CDR3 length equals 16 residues. DNA of the CDR3: TGCGTCAGCAGCGACGGGACCGAAGGCCTGAACACTGAAGCTTTCTTT. It translates to CVSSDGTEGLNTEAFF. Full variable domain (rest looked up from reference TRBV5-1 and TRBJ1-1): KAGVTQTPRYLIKTRGQQVTLSCSPISGHRSVSWYQQTPGQGLQFLFEYFSETQRNKGNFPGRFSGRQFSNSRSEMNVSTLELGDSALYLCVSSDGTEGLNTEAFFGQGTRLTVV.

This clonotype was counted many times. The chain recombines TRBV7-9 with TRBJ1-3; D possibly corresponds to TRBD1 (5 bases). From germline, CDR1 is SEHNR and CDR2 FQNEAQ (reference sequence). V was clipped by 5 bases and J by 3 bases, with 17 bases between them. The CDR3 has 16 residues. CDR3 amino acids: CASSTPGELYGNTIYF. DNA for the CDR3: TGTGCCAGCAGCACACCGGGGGAGCTGTATGGAAACACCATATATTTT.

This clonotype was observed many times. This chain joins TRBV12-3 or TRBV12-4 and TRBJ2-7; no reliable D call. With 2 bases removed from V and 0 bases from J, the gap between germline ends came to 14 bases. The CDR3 is 16 residues long. CDR3 coding DNA: TGTGCCAGCAGTTTACGAAACCTCCACAGCTCCTACGAGCAGTACTTC. Translating it yields CASSLRNLHSSYEQYF.

This clonotype was observed many times. The rearrangement links TRBV6-2 or TRBV6-3 to TRBJ2-3; 12 positions agree with TRBD2. Losses at the gene ends were 8 bases for V and 6 bases for J; bases not matched to a gene: 9. Germline V CDR1 and CDR2: MNHEY, SVGEGT. The CDR3 totals 15 residues. This chain's CDR3 is CASAPSSGGADTQYF. The CDR3 bases are TGTGCCAGCGCCCCGTCTAGCGGGGGGGCCGATACGCAGTATTTT.

This clonotype was counted ten times or more. This chain joins TRBV20-1 and TRBJ2-5; the D gene is possibly TRBD2 (6 bases). Trimming took 4 bases from V and 4 from J, leaving 16 bases between them. Germline V gene data show CDR1 as DFQATT and CDR2 as SNEGSKA (reference sequence). This CDR3 comprises 14 residues. The DNA of the CDR3 is TGCAGTGCTACCCCCGGGACTTCCTCAGAGACCCAGTACTTC. Residues: CSATPGTSSETQYF.

In its sample, this clonotype was seen many times. The rearrangement uses TRBV23-1 and TRBJ1-4; D unresolved. TRBV23-1 is recorded as an ORF, its role being uncertain. V was cut by 2 bases and J by 5 bases, with 12 bases left in between. The CDR3 contains 15 residues. The CDR3 DNA reads as TGCGCCAGCAGTCAACTGGCTTTACCGAATGAAAAACTGTTTTTT. Translating it yields CASSQLALPNEKLFF.

At least ten counts were recorded for this clonotype. The J gene is TRBJ1-1, the V gene TRBV24-1, with 10 bases aligning to TRBD1. Germline CDR1 is KGHDR and CDR2 is SFDVKD. The length of the CDR3 is 15 residues. V shed 5 bases, J shed 3 bases, and the junction held 5 bases outside the gene matches. This CDR3 reads CATSAVDRGYTEAFF. In DNA, the CDR3 is TGTGCCACCAGTGCCGTGGACAGGGGGTACACTGAAGCTTTCTTT.

There are many counts of this clonotype. The chain uses TRBV24-1 and TRBJ2-3; D gene unclear. Germline-derived CDR1 and CDR2 are KGHDR and SFDVKD. V lost 5 bases, J lost 2 bases, and 4 bases lay in between. The CDR3 consists of 12 residues. CDR3 nucleotides: TGTGCCACCAGTGGAATCACAGATACGCAGTATTTT. Protein sequence: CATSGITDTQYF.

The chain combines TRBV7-9 with TRBJ2-1; 7 bases agree with TRBD1. There are 13 residues in the CDR3. Germline loops: CDR1 SEHNR, CDR2 FQNEAQ (reference sequence). V trimming: 1 base; J trimming: 7 bases; junction bases outside the gene matches: 1. The CDR3 DNA is TGTGCCAGCAGCTTAGACAGGGGAAATGAGCAGTTCTTC. This sequence encodes CASSLDRGNEQFF.

The chain uses TRBV30 and TRBJ1-1, with D unclear. V lost 2 bases and J 3 bases, leaving 13 bases between the germline ends. This CDR3 has 14 residues. Germline CDR1 is GTSNPN and CDR2 is SVGIG (reference sequence). Here the CDR3 DNA reads TGTGCCTGGAGTAGGCGCCGTCGTGACACTGAAGCTTTCTTT. This encodes CAWSRRRRDTEAFF.